The 20 T cell receptor beta chains given below trace back to one sample, sequenced in a study of control samples from healthy donors and cancer patients. Sequencing was performed with immunoSEQ multiplex PCR; in TCRdb, only in-frame clones are kept and a portion is missing. The sample lists under 65,000 clones, 65% to 90% occurring once. Material for sequencing was PBMCs. The receptors come from a woman between 45 and 60 years old with lung cancer.

The genes are TRBV9 and TRBJ2-5; 8 bases map to TRBD1. From germline, CDR1 is SGDLS and CDR2 YYNGEE. The V and J ends lost 0 bases and 5 bases, in that order; junction bases with no gene match: 6. The CDR3 sequence is 15 residues long. Here the CDR3 reads CASSVGTGTGETQYF. CDR3 DNA: TGTGCCAGCAGCGTAGGGACAGGGACGGGCGAGACCCAGTACTTC. Full variable domain (remainder filled in from reference TRBV9 and TRBJ2-5): DSGVTQTPKHLITATGQRVTLRCSPRSGDLSVYWYQQSLDQGLQFLIQYYNGEERAKGNILERFSAQQFPDLHSELNLSSLELGDSALYFCASSVGTGTGETQYFGPGTRLLVL.

The chain uses TRBV5-1 and TRBJ1-1, with D unclear. The CDR3 extends over 14 amino acids. Trimming took 0 bases from V and 0 from J, leaving 6 bases between them. Germline V gene lookup returns CDR1 SGHRS and CDR2 YFSETQ. In DNA form, the CDR3 reads TGCGCCAGCAGCTTGGGACTTTTGAACACTGAAGCTTTCTTT. This encodes CASSLGLLNTEAFF.

V gene TRBV7-9 combines with J gene TRBJ2-5; no definite D call. This CDR3 is built from 16 residues. Germline loops: CDR1 SEHNR, CDR2 FQNEAQ (reference sequence). V dropped 1 base and J dropped 3 bases, with 15 bases sitting between them. The CDR3 nucleotides are TGTGCCAGCAGCTTAGTTACTGGGCTCTCAAAAGAGACCCAGTACTTC. Its protein product is CASSLVTGLSKETQYF.

V and J are TRBV11-3 and TRBJ2-7, with D possibly TRBD1 on 5 matching bases. Germline V gives CDR1 SGHNT, CDR2 YENEEA. V lost 5 bases to trimming and J lost 1 base, with 18 bases between them. This CDR3 has 16 residues. Here the CDR3 reads CASSNPLGQLSYEQYF. The CDR3 DNA follows: TGTGCCAGCAGCAACCCCCTGGGGCAGCTATCCTACGAGCAGTACTTC.

For this clone: The sample contains more than one DNA sequence encoding this CDR3. The chain couples TRBV5-1 to TRBJ1-3; D is ambiguous. Trimming took 4 bases from V and 2 from J, leaving 13 bases between them. CDR3 size: 15 residues. From germline, CDR1 is SGHRS and CDR2 YFSETQ. This CDR3 is CASSLGLFTGNTIYF. In DNA form, the CDR3 reads TGCGCCAGCAGCCTGGGGTTGTTCACTGGAAACACCATATATTTT. The full variable domain, its missing parts supplied by reference TRBV5-1 and TRBJ1-3, is KAGVTQTPRYLIKTRGQQVTLSCSPISGHRSVSWYQQTPGQGLQFLFEYFSETQRNKGNFPGRFSGRQFSNSRSEMNVSTLELGDSALYLCASSLGLFTGNTIYFGEGSWLTVV.

DNA of the CDR3: TGTGCCAGCAGCCAAGGGCTAGCGGGGGGCGCAGATACGCAGTATTTT. Its protein is CASSQGLAGGADTQYF. The chain has TRBV3-1 (or the pseudogene TRBV3-2) and TRBJ2-3; TRBD2 aligns across 11 bases. Germline trimming cut 1 base from V and 4 bases from J; bases unmatched to any gene: 4. Germline values: CDR1 LGHDT, CDR2 YNNKEL (reference sequence). The CDR3 has 16 amino acids.

The chain carries TRBV18 and TRBJ1-1; D not certain. CDR3 length: 14 amino acids. V was pared by 2 bases and J by 1 base, with 8 bases between. Germline loops: CDR1 KGHSH, CDR2 LQKENI. For the CDR3, the DNA is TGTGCCAGCTCACCAAGGCAGCCGAACACTGAAGCTTTCTTT. This codes for CASSPRQPNTEAFF.

The chain joins TRBV6-6 to TRBJ2-5; no clear D gene. Germline-derived CDR1 and CDR2 are MNHNY and SVGAGI (reference sequence). The V end was cut by 2 bases, the J end by 4 bases, with 8 bases between. This CDR3 is 13 amino acids long. CDR3 amino acids: CASSYRVGETQYF. The CDR3, as DNA: TGTGCCAGCAGTTACAGGGTAGGAGAGACCCAGTACTTC.

The chain uses TRBV10-3 and TRBJ1-1, with D maybe TRBD1 (6 bases). Trimming removed 9 bases at V and 7 bases at J, with 15 bases between. Germline CDR1 reads ENHRY; CDR2 reads SYGVKD. This CDR3 is 12 amino acids long. The DNA for the CDR3 is TGTGCCATGGGGCCGGGACAACTTGAAGCTTTCTTT. Residues: CAMGPGQLEAFF.

The chain joins TRBV15 to TRBJ1-6; TRBD1 is a possible D gene (5 bases). Trimming shortened V by 0 bases and J by 10 bases, and 13 bases separated the two germline ends. The germline V gene has CDR1 LNHNV and CDR2 YYDKDF (reference sequence). The CDR3 is 15 amino acids. In DNA, the CDR3 is TGTGCCACCAGCAGAGATTCCTTGGGGGGATCACCCCTCCACTTT. It is translated as CATSRDSLGGSPLHF.

This clone was counted a single time. This chain links TRBV27 with TRBJ1-1; D gene uncertain. Germline V CDR1 and CDR2: MNHEY, SMNVEV (reference sequence). This CDR3 spans 14 amino acids. V dropped 3 bases and J dropped 1 base, with 9 bases sitting between them. The CDR3 DNA follows: TGTGCCAGCAGTTTTAGTTTTGGGAACACTGAAGCTTTCTTT. Translation gives CASSFSFGNTEAFF.

The genes are TRBV19 and TRBJ1-1; D is uncertain. The CDR3 runs to 15 residues. Between the trimmed V and J ends, which lost 4 bases and 1 base, there was a span of 13 bases. Germline lookup yields CDR1 LNHDA and CDR2 SQIVND (reference sequence). DNA for the CDR3: TGTGCCAGTAGTAGCCCTCGACCGAGGAACACTGAAGCTTTCTTT. Its translation is CASSSPRPRNTEAFF.

This clone turned up a few times. This rearrangement joins TRBV11-2 to TRBJ1-5, with TRBD1 as a possible D gene (6 bases). The CDR3 covers 14 residues. The germline CDR1 and CDR2 sequences are SGHAT and FQNNGV. V was shortened by 4 bases and J by 7 bases, with 14 bases between the two germline ends. The CDR3 reads CASSSEGGSQPQHF. The CDR3 DNA sequence: TGTGCCAGCAGCTCAGAGGGGGGCAGCCAGCCCCAGCATTTT.

The chain is built from TRBV19 and TRBJ2-2; D may correspond to TRBD1 or TRBD2 (7 bases each). The V end was cut by 10 bases, the J end by 5 bases, with 20 bases between. This CDR3 is built from 15 residues. The germline V gene encodes CDR1 LNHDA and CDR2 SQIVND (reference sequence). This CDR3 is CATLSDRRGTGELFF. CDR3 DNA: TGTGCCACCCTCTCGGACAGGCGGGGGACCGGGGAGCTGTTTTTT.

The chain employs TRBV7-9 and TRBJ1-1; the match to TRBD1 covers 8 bases. The CDR3 contains 12 residues. Germline CDR1 is SEHNR and CDR2 is FQNEAQ (reference sequence). J gave up 6 bases and V 6 bases, and 3 bases lay outside the gene matches. The DNA for the CDR3 is TGTGCCAGCAGTCTACAGGGGGCTGAAGCTTTCTTT. Translating it yields CASSLQGAEAFF.

The chain couples TRBV2 to TRBJ1-5, with D perhaps matching TRBD1 (6 bases). The CDR3 is 16 residues long. Trimming removed 1 base from V and 2 bases from J, with 12 bases in between. The germline V gene encodes CDR1 SNHLY and CDR2 FYNNEI. The CDR3, as DNA: TGTGCCAGCAGTGAAGTAGGCAGGACAGGCAATCAGCCCCAGCATTTT. Encoded protein: CASSEVGRTGNQPQHF.

The V and J genes are TRBV5-4 and TRBJ2-1; 15 nucleotides agree with TRBD2. From germline, CDR1 is SGHNT and CDR2 YYREEE (reference sequence). The CDR3 loop spans 16 amino acids. J lost 4 bases, V lost 4 bases, and 3 bases had no gene match. Here the CDR3 DNA reads TGTGCCAGCAGCAGAGGGACTAGCGGGGGGTACAATGAGCAGTTCTTC. Protein product: CASSRGTSGGYNEQFF.

The genes are TRBV7-9 and TRBJ1-5; D ambiguous. The CDR3 loop spans 13 amino acids. Germline CDR1 SEHNR, CDR2 FQNEAQ (reference sequence). V lost 4 bases and J lost 5, with 9 bases in between. The CDR3 region has the DNA TGTGCCAGCAGCTCCTCGATGCATCAGCCCCAGCATTTT. Translating it yields CASSSSMHQPQHF.

This clone appeared a few times. V gene TRBV6-5 combines with J gene TRBJ1-1; a possible D gene is TRBD1 (6 bases). There are 13 residues in the CDR3. Trimming took 5 bases from V and 5 from J, leaving 12 bases between them. In germline, CDR1 is MNHEY, CDR2 SVGAGI. The CDR3 is CASSPLQGTEAFF. The CDR3 nucleotides read TGTGCCAGCAGTCCTTTGCAGGGGACTGAAGCTTTCTTT.

The V gene is TRBV9, the J gene TRBJ2-2; 8 nucleotides match TRBD1. This CDR3 region has 15 residues. Looked up from germline, CDR1 is SGDLS and CDR2 is YYNGEE. V lost 4 bases to trimming and J lost 4 bases; unmatched junction nucleotides: 6. The CDR3 region is CASSPGQGSTGELFF. As DNA, the CDR3 is TGTGCCAGCAGCCCCGGACAGGGATCCACCGGGGAGCTGTTTTTT.